A single sample is the source of the 10 T cell receptor beta chains below, sequenced in a study of blood T cell repertoires in COVID-19. Using immunoSEQ multiplex PCR, the repertoire was profiled, and TCRdb retains in-frame clones only, with some absent. In the table there are about 220,000 clones, 83% of which are singletons. Sequencing input: PBMCs or T cells enriched from blood (not recorded which). These TCRs come from a woman aged 40-49 years who had been exposed to COVID-19.

This chain links TRBV13 with TRBJ1-5; tentative D call: TRBD1 (6 bases). V was cut by 5 bases and J by 3 bases, with 11 bases left in between. This CDR3 is 14 amino acids long. Germline CDR1 PRHDT, CDR2 FYEKMQ (reference sequence). CDR3 protein: CASSQRGFNQPQHF. The CDR3 DNA follows: TGTGCCAGCAGCCAAAGGGGGTTCAATCAGCCCCAGCATTTT.

In this sample, this clone turned up a few times. V gene TRBV6-2 or TRBV6-3 combines with J gene TRBJ1-6; 10 bases line up with TRBD1. Trimming took 1 base from V and 10 from J; bases not matched to a gene: 7. The CDR3 covers 16 residues. Germline lookup yields CDR1 MNHEY and CDR2 SVGEGT. Here the CDR3 reads CASSYFPGQGDSPLHF. The CDR3 nucleotides are TGTGCCAGCAGTTACTTCCCCGGACAGGGGGACTCACCCCTCCACTTT.

The genes are TRBV18 and TRBJ2-5, with 7 nucleotides matching TRBD1. CDR1 KGHSH and CDR2 LQKENI come from the germline V gene. The V gene end was trimmed by 0 bases and the J gene end by 6 bases; junction bases not matched to a gene: 7. The CDR3 totals 15 residues. CDR3 region: CASSPPDRVGQTQYF. The CDR3 DNA follows: TGTGCCAGCTCACCACCCGACAGGGTGGGACAGACCCAGTACTTC. The full variable domain, completed using reference TRBV18 and TRBJ2-5, is NAGVMQNPRHLVRRRGQEARLRCSPMKGHSHVYWYRQLPEEGLKFMVYLQKENIIDESGMPKERFSAEFPKEGPSILRIQQVVRGDSAAYFCASSPPDRVGQTQYFGPGTRLLVL.

This clone was detected only once. The J gene is TRBJ1-4, the V gene TRBV5-6; 8 positions agree with TRBD1. Germline V gene lookup returns CDR1 SGHDT and CDR2 YYEEEE. This CDR3 is built from 18 residues. V lost 4 bases, J lost 0 bases, and 11 bases stayed unmatched. The CDR3 DNA follows: TGTGCCAGCAGCCCGTCCGACAGGGGTCGGGCAACTAATGAAAAACTGTTTTTT. Encoded protein: CASSPSDRGRATNEKLFF.

The chain joins TRBV5-1 to TRBJ2-1, with TRBD2 identical over 10 bases. This CDR3 is 20 amino acids long. The ends lost 4 bases at V and 2 bases at J; junction bases unmatched: 18. In germline, CDR1 is SGHRS, CDR2 YFSETQ. The CDR3 sequence: CASSPGRGSGGIRPYNEQFF. In nucleotides, the CDR3 is TGCGCCAGCAGCCCTGGCCGTGGTAGCGGGGGGATTCGTCCCTACAATGAGCAGTTCTTC.

V is TRBV14 and J is TRBJ1-1; possibly TRBD1 for D (5 bases). This CDR3 spans 17 amino acids. V was pared by 0 bases and J by 7 bases, with 21 bases between. CDR1 and CDR2 (germline): SGHDN, FVKESK. This chain's CDR3 is CASSQEHGTGGPVEAFF. CDR3 in DNA: TGTGCCAGCAGCCAAGAGCACGGGACCGGGGGTCCTGTTGAAGCTTTCTTT.

This chain uses TRBV29-1 with TRBJ1-1, with D uncertain. This CDR3 is 13 amino acids long. The V end lost 0 bases, the J end lost 1 base, and 6 bases lay between the germline ends. Germline V gene data show CDR1 as SQVTM and CDR2 as ANQGSEA. The CDR3 nucleotides read TGCAGCGTTGAAGATCTCGGGAACACTGAAGCTTTCTTT. It is translated as CSVEDLGNTEAFF.

The V and J genes are TRBV2 and TRBJ2-7, with D possibly matching TRBD2 (6 bases). Germline CDR1 is SNHLY and CDR2 is FYNNEI. The CDR3 length is 12 residues. V was pared by 4 bases and J by 2 bases, with 6 bases between. The CDR3, as DNA: TGTGCCAGCAGTGGGGGGGCCTACGAGCAGTACTTC. It specifies CASSGGAYEQYF.

This clone came up a few times. The chain is built from TRBV7-2 and TRBJ1-1; TRBD1 might be the D (6 bases). Germline CDR1 is SGHTA and CDR2 is FQGNSA. Trimming took 5 bases from V and 0 from J, leaving 22 bases between them. The CDR3 length is 18 residues. The CDR3 loop is CASSPNQGMERMNTEAFF. The CDR3 nucleotides are TGTGCCAGCAGCCCCAACCAGGGGATGGAGAGAATGAACACTGAAGCTTTCTTT.

The rearrangement joins TRBV6-5 to TRBJ1-3; D may be TRBD1 (5 bases). V lost 4 bases and J lost 8, with 12 bases in between. CDR3 length: 13 residues. The germline V gene encodes CDR1 MNHEY and CDR2 SVGAGI. Here the CDR3 reads CASSLQTGDTIYF. In DNA, the CDR3 is TGTGCCAGCAGTTTACAAACAGGAGACACCATATATTTT.